A single sample is the source of the 4 T cell receptor beta chains below, sequenced in a study of blood T cell repertoires in COVID-19. Sequenced by immunoSEQ multiplex PCR; TCRdb stores in-frame clones only, minus some. The sample yields fewer than 120,000 clones, roughly 85% seen once. The specimen was peripheral blood. The source of these receptors is a human donor in a cohort sampled during active COVID-19.

The chain employs TRBV27 and TRBJ1-5, with D uncertain. This CDR3 has 15 residues. Germline V gene lookup returns CDR1 MNHEY and CDR2 SMNVEV (reference sequence). The V end was cut by 5 bases, the J end by 2 bases, with 13 bases between. In DNA form, the CDR3 reads TGTGCCAGCAGTCCAACCCACACGCGCAATCAGCCCCAGCATTTT. This gives the protein CASSPTHTRNQPQHF.

The chain is built from TRBV28 and TRBJ1-5; 7 bases match TRBD1. The V gene end was trimmed by 4 bases and the J gene end by 5 bases; junction bases not matched to a gene: 5. The CDR3 covers 14 residues. Germline lookup yields CDR1 MDHEN and CDR2 SYDVKM. CDR3 protein: CASSSRQGYQPQHF. The CDR3 bases are TGTGCCAGCAGTTCCCGACAGGGCTATCAGCCCCAGCATTTT.

The rearrangement links TRBV4-2 to TRBJ1-1; tentative D call: TRBD1 (6 bases). The CDR3 consists of 17 residues. Trimming shortened V by 0 bases and J by 1 base, and 15 bases separated the two germline ends. Germline V lookup: CDR1 LGHNA, CDR2 YNFKEQ. The CDR3 nucleotides are TGTGCCAGCAGCCAAGACTGGCAGGGGCCGGGGAACACTGAAGCTTTCTTT. Its protein product is CASSQDWQGPGNTEAFF.

The chain links TRBV14 to TRBJ2-3, with 13 bases lining up with TRBD2. Germline loops: CDR1 SGHDN, CDR2 FVKESK. J was trimmed by 12 bases and V by 3 bases; bases with no gene match: 6. The CDR3 spans 14 residues. The chain's CDR3 is CASSQQLAGGRQYF. The CDR3 region has the DNA TGTGCCAGCAGCCAGCAACTAGCGGGAGGGCGCCAGTATTTT.